This T cell receptor beta chain was obtained from a study of shared clonotypes between healthy human individuals. This table comes from immunoSEQ multiplex PCR, and its TCRdb copy is limited to in-frame clones, with some not included. The sample lists about half a million clones; about 78% were seen once. Each sample came from a Caucasian adult donor living in Nashville, Tennessee. Unsorted material relied on about 100 million PBMCs as the source of genomic DNA. The germline V gene has CDR1 KGHSH and CDR2 LQKENI. V lost 2 bases and J lost 3, with 8 bases in between. The CDR3 contains 13 residues. Findings of the study overall: It was anticipated that sequencing depth would influence how many clonotypes donors shared.

For this clone: Antigen unknown.

This TCR was recovered from a woman aged 40 to 55 in good health. Some clones in this sample may be carry-over from other donors' samples. Material for sequencing was PBMCs. The chain joins TRBV18 to TRBJ2-7; no reliable D call. The CDR3: CASSPGKDYEQYF. The CDR3 nucleotides are TGTGCCAGCTCACCAGGAAAAGACTACGAGCAGTACTTC. The whole variable domain, filled in from reference TRBV18 and TRBJ2-7, reads NAGVMQNPRHLVRRRGQEARLRCSPMKGHSHVYWYRQLPEEGLKFMVYLQKENIIDESGMPKERFSAEFPKEGPSILRIQQVVRGDSAAYFCASSPGKDYEQYFGPGTRLTVT.